Each of the 32 T cell receptor beta chains below was sequenced from the same sample in a study of cytomegalovirus exposure and HLA in healthy donors. PCR primers comprised 60 Vbeta and 13 Jbeta primers. Sequencing used immunoSEQ multiplex PCR; TCRdb keeps in-frame clones, though not all of them. The sample holds more than 95,000 clones, 76% seen once. Source material: PBMCs. All receptors derive from a woman between 18 and 29 years old in good health and CMV-seropositive.

The chain uses TRBV5-1 and TRBJ2-7; TRBD2 matches at 16 bases. This CDR3 region has 17 residues. The V gene's germline CDR1 is SGHRS and CDR2 YFSETQ. V lost 4 bases and J lost 2; bases outside the gene matches: 6. The DNA of the CDR3 is TGCGCCAGCAGCGGGGGACTAGCGGGGGGGCCGACCTACGAGCAGTACTTC. This translates into CASSGGLAGGPTYEQYF.

This chain's CDR3 is CASSLPQRYSNQPQHF. Here the CDR3 DNA reads TGTGCCAGTAGTTTGCCGCAGAGGTATAGCAATCAGCCCCAGCATTTT. The chain recombines TRBV19 with TRBJ1-5; unclear D gene. There are 16 residues in the CDR3. Per the germline V gene, CDR1 is LNHDA and CDR2 is SQIVND (reference sequence). V lost 5 bases and J 0 bases, leaving 14 bases between the germline ends.

In its sample, this clone was seen a few times. For the CDR3, the DNA is TGTGCCAGCAGTGAAGGGGGGACAGGGAAATCCCACGAGCAGTACTTC. This gives the protein CASSEGGTGKSHEQYF. This chain joins TRBV6-1 and TRBJ2-7, with 9 bases that match TRBD1. Looked up from germline, CDR1 is MNHNS and CDR2 is SASEGT. V dropped 1 base and J dropped 5; count of bases not matched to a gene: 9. The CDR3 length is 16 residues.

The chain joins TRBV18 to TRBJ2-3; tentatively, D is TRBD2 (6 bases). Per germline, CDR1 KGHSH and CDR2 LQKENI. The CDR3 is made up of 16 amino acids. Between the trimmed V and J ends, which lost 6 bases and 0 bases, there was a span of 16 bases. CDR3 sequence (DNA): TGTGCCAGCTCGGTGGATCTAGCGCCCAGCACAGATACGCAGTATTTT. It is translated as CASSVDLAPSTDTQYF.

The rearrangement links TRBV5-1 to TRBJ2-1; 8 bases map to TRBD2. The V gene end was trimmed by 3 bases and the J gene end by 3 bases; junction bases not matched to a gene: 11. The CDR3 extends over 17 amino acids. Germline V lookup: CDR1 SGHRS, CDR2 YFSETQ. The chain's CDR3 is CASSWAPSGGGYNEQFF. As DNA, the CDR3 is TGCGCCAGCAGCTGGGCCCCAAGCGGGGGAGGCTACAATGAGCAGTTCTTC.

DNA for the CDR3: TGTGCCAGCAGCTTAAAACAGGGCCACGAGCAGTACTTC. Translated, it gives CASSLKQGHEQYF. This sequence joins TRBV13 and TRBJ2-7; a weak D match, TRBD1 (6 bases). This CDR3 is built from 13 residues. V dropped 2 bases and J dropped 5 bases, with 10 bases sitting between them. In germline, CDR1 is PRHDT, CDR2 FYEKMQ (reference sequence).

The gene calls are TRBV7-3 and TRBJ2-5; 9 nucleotides match TRBD1. The germline gives CDR1 SGHTA, CDR2 FQGTGA. The length of the CDR3 is 14 residues. Trimming removed 5 bases from V and 2 bases from J; junction bases left unmatched: 3. In nucleotides, the CDR3 is TGTGCCAGCAGCCTGACAGGGGGACAAGAGACCCAGTACTTC. Translation gives CASSLTGGQETQYF.

This chain links TRBV5-4 with TRBJ2-5; 8 bases line up with TRBD2. The trim removed 0 bases at V and 3 bases at J, leaving 4 bases unmatched. Germline loops: CDR1 SGHNT, CDR2 YYREEE (reference sequence). The CDR3 has 15 residues. CDR3 loop: CASSLAGGAEETQYF. The CDR3 coding sequence is TGTGCCAGCAGCTTGGCCGGGGGGGCCGAAGAGACCCAGTACTTC.

The CDR3 sequence is CASRLAGDTDTQYF. The CDR3 DNA is TGCGCCAGCAGACTAGCGGGGGACACAGATACGCAGTATTTT. The chain is built from TRBV10-2 and TRBJ2-3, with TRBD2 matching 11 bases. The germline V gene has CDR1 WSHSY and CDR2 SAAADI. V lost 6 bases to trimming and J lost 2 bases; unmatched junction nucleotides: 1. The CDR3 totals 14 residues.

The CDR3 DNA reads as TGTGCCAGCAGTTTATCGTTAGGAGGAACTTACGAGCAGTACTTC. This codes for CASSLSLGGTYEQYF. This chain uses TRBV27 with TRBJ2-7; tentative D call: TRBD2 (5 bases). This CDR3 is built from 15 residues. The germline V and J ends were trimmed by 0 bases and 4 bases, with 13 bases remaining between them. The V gene's germline CDR1 is MNHEY and CDR2 SMNVEV (reference sequence).

The genes are TRBV6-1 and TRBJ1-6, with D unresolved. Trimming removed 2 bases at V and 7 bases at J, with 15 bases between. The germline V gene has CDR1 MNHNS and CDR2 SASEGT. The CDR3 has 16 amino acids. CDR3 coding DNA: TGTGCCAGCAGTGAAAGCCAGGCCGCTTGGAATTCACCCCTCCACTTT. It yields the protein CASSESQAAWNSPLHF.

Comment on this clone: One junction end disagrees with the germline gene, perhaps due to a read error. This chain uses TRBV27 with TRBJ2-7; perhaps TRBD1 as D (6 bases). The CDR3 extends over 14 amino acids. Germline assignment: CDR1 MNHEY and CDR2 SMNVEV (reference sequence). CDR3 in DNA: TGTGCCAGCAGTTTATTGGCAGGGGCTTACGGGCAGTACTTC. This translates into CASSLLAGAYGQYF.

This chain uses TRBV5-4 with TRBJ1-3, with D possibly being TRBD1 (6 bases). There are 14 residues in the CDR3. CDR1 SGHNT and CDR2 YYREEE come from the germline V gene (reference sequence). The V and J ends lost 1 base and 4 bases respectively, with 9 bases between them. The CDR3 loop is CASSLPGDGNTIYF. CDR3 nucleotides: TGTGCCAGCAGCTTGCCAGGGGACGGAAACACCATATATTTT. The full variable domain, completed using reference TRBV5-4 and TRBJ1-3, is ETGVTQSPTHLIKTRGQQVTLRCSSQSGHNTVSWYQQALGQGPQFIFQYYREEENGRGNFPPRFSGLQFPNYSSELNVNALELDDSALYLCASSLPGDGNTIYFGEGSWLTVV.

The chain uses TRBV15 and TRBJ1-5, with a possible D match to TRBD1 (6 bases). Germline CDR1 is LNHNV and CDR2 is YYDKDF (reference sequence). The CDR3 sequence is 16 residues long. Trimming shortened V by 0 bases and J by 5 bases, and 14 bases separated the two germline ends. CDR3 coding DNA: TGTGCCACCAGCAGAGAATTAAACAGGGAAGATCAGCCCCAGCATTTT. It yields the protein CATSRELNREDQPQHF.

This clone was seen a single time. The V and J genes are TRBV5-6 and TRBJ1-1; D unclear. CDR1 and CDR2 from the germline V gene are SGHDT and YYEEEE. The CDR3 spans 17 residues. The germline V and J ends were trimmed by 4 bases and 6 bases, with 25 bases remaining between them. Here the CDR3 reads CASSPPGFWRADPEAFF. The CDR3 DNA follows: TGTGCCAGCAGCCCCCCGGGGTTTTGGAGGGCCGACCCTGAAGCTTTCTTT. Full variable domain (missing parts from reference TRBV5-6 and TRBJ1-1): DAGVTQSPTHLIKTRGQQVTLRCSPKSGHDTVSWYQQALGQGPQFIFQYYEEEERQRGNFPDRFSGHQFPNYSSELNVNALLLGDSALYLCASSPPGFWRADPEAFFGQGTRLTVV.

The chain joins TRBV19 to TRBJ1-2; D is undetermined. Germline CDR1 reads LNHDA; CDR2 reads SQIVND (reference sequence). V lost 4 bases, J lost 2 bases, and 8 bases lay in between. The CDR3 runs to 13 residues. The CDR3 DNA reads TGTGCCAGTAGTAAGACTAACAACTATGGCTACACCTTC. This translates into CASSKTNNYGYTF.

J is TRBJ1-1 and V is TRBV2, with unresolved D. This CDR3 contains 12 residues. Trimming removed 2 bases from V and 6 bases from J, with 7 bases in between. Germline V gene lookup returns CDR1 SNHLY and CDR2 FYNNEI. The CDR3 loop reads CASSETAAEAFF. The CDR3 bases are TGTGCCAGCAGTGAAACTGCCGCTGAAGCTTTCTTT.

The rearrangement uses TRBV11-2 and TRBJ2-3; the match to TRBD2 covers 9 bases. Looked up from germline, CDR1 is SGHAT and CDR2 is FQNNGV. Trimming cost V 8 bases and J 9 bases; bases outside gene matches: 9. The CDR3 length is 13 residues. The CDR3 nucleotides read TGTGCCAGCGCGCGACTAGCGGCCCGCACGCAGTATTTT. It translates to CASARLAARTQYF.

The chain employs TRBV7-9 and TRBJ2-7; 9 positions agree with TRBD1. The germline V gene has CDR1 SEHNR and CDR2 FQNEAQ (reference sequence). With V trimmed by 6 bases and J by 3 bases, 3 bases remained unmatched. This CDR3 is built from 13 residues. The chain's CDR3 is CASSGTGNYEQYF. CDR3 coding DNA: TGTGCCAGCAGTGGGACAGGGAACTACGAGCAGTACTTC.

J is TRBJ2-3 and V is TRBV6-6; 7 bases align to TRBD2. Looked up from germline, CDR1 is MNHNY and CDR2 is SVGAGI (reference sequence). J gave up 5 bases and V 5 bases, and 10 bases lay outside the gene matches. The CDR3 length is 15 residues. Here the CDR3 DNA reads TGTGCCAGCAGTCCCCTTAAGCGGGGAATAGATACGCAGTATTTT. Translating it yields CASSPLKRGIDTQYF.

This clone was found a few times. The chain employs TRBV5-5 and TRBJ2-1; D is perhaps TRBD1 (6 bases). The CDR3 length is 15 residues. V was clipped by 2 bases and J by 2 bases, with 11 bases between them. Looked up from germline, CDR1 is SGHKS and CDR2 is YYEKEE (reference sequence). CDR3: CASSLQGQAYNEQFF. The CDR3 bases are TGTGCCAGCAGCTTACAGGGTCAGGCCTACAATGAGCAGTTCTTC.

The chain is built from TRBV27 and TRBJ2-1; D gene ambiguous. This CDR3 has 13 residues. CDR1 is MNHEY, CDR2 SMNVEV, per germline (reference sequence). Trimming took off 1 base at V and 9 bases at J, with 10 bases between the two ends. In nucleotides, the CDR3 is TGTGCCAGCAGTTTATTTATCCGGAGTGAGCAGTTCTTC. This encodes CASSLFIRSEQFF.

This clone was found a few times. The chain recombines TRBV7-9 with TRBJ2-2; 7 bases match TRBD1. The J segment lost 2 bases and the V segment lost 5 bases, leaving 8 bases of the junction unmatched. CDR3 size: 16 residues. Germline V gene lookup returns CDR1 SEHNR and CDR2 FQNEAQ (reference sequence). The CDR3, as DNA: TGTGCCAGCAGCCCAGACGGGACAGCCAACACCGGGGAGCTGTTTTTT. Encoded protein: CASSPDGTANTGELFF.

The chain recombines TRBV7-5 with TRBJ2-1; the table's D call, TRBD2, was not checked against the DNA. TRBV7-5 counts as a pseudogene. This CDR3 region has 15 residues. The DNA of the CDR3 is TGTGCCAGAAGCTTATTGAAGCGGGAGCGGGATGAGCAGTTCTTC. Protein sequence: CARSLLKRERDEQFF.

This clone was observed a few times. The rearrangement joins TRBV2 to TRBJ1-1, with 10 positions matching TRBD1. The J segment lost 5 bases and the V segment lost 2 bases, leaving 8 bases of the junction unmatched. The CDR3 length is 16 residues. CDR1 SNHLY and CDR2 FYNNEI come from the germline V gene. The CDR3 DNA is TGTGCCAGCAGTGAATTAGACAGGGGGCATCAGACTGAAGCTTTCTTT. Translation gives CASSELDRGHQTEAFF.

J is TRBJ1-2 and V is TRBV7-8, with 10 bases fitting TRBD1. This CDR3 has 14 amino acids. Germline V gene sequence: CDR1 SGHVS, CDR2 FQNEAQ. The V gene end was trimmed by 5 bases and the J gene end by 4 bases; junction bases not matched to a gene: 4. Here the CDR3 reads CASSPRTGGYGYTF. CDR3 coding DNA: TGTGCCAGCAGCCCGCGGACAGGGGGCTATGGCTACACCTTC.

The DNA for the CDR3 is TGTGCCAGCAGCGTAGAATTGGGGGGGTCTGAAGCTTTCTTT. This encodes CASSVELGGSEAFF. The chain couples TRBV9 to TRBJ1-1; D may be TRBD1 (5 bases). Per germline, CDR1 SGDLS and CDR2 YYNGEE. V was cut by 0 bases and J by 6 bases, with 12 bases left in between. The CDR3 spans 14 residues.

The chain uses TRBV7-8 and TRBJ2-1; the D is unclear. The germline CDR1 and CDR2 sequences are SGHVS and FQNEAQ. V lost 4 bases and J lost 5, with 9 bases in between. This CDR3 region has 13 residues. CDR3 DNA sequence: TGTGCCAGCAGCTCTCCACAGCACAATGAGCAGTTCTTC. Translating it yields CASSSPQHNEQFF.

The chain carries TRBV5-1 and TRBJ2-7; perhaps TRBD1 as D (6 bases). Looked up from germline, CDR1 is SGHRS and CDR2 is YFSETQ. The germline V and J ends were trimmed by 0 bases and 3 bases, with 22 bases remaining between them. This CDR3 has 18 residues. Here the CDR3 DNA reads TGCGCCAGCAGCTTGGATATGACTACAGGGTTAGGGATCTACGAGCAGTACTTC. It encodes CASSLDMTTGLGIYEQYF.

The rearrangement links TRBV12-5 to TRBJ2-1, with D possibly matching TRBD1 (6 bases). The germline V gene encodes CDR1 LGHNT and CDR2 FRNRAP. Trimming took 4 bases from V and 7 from J, leaving 11 bases between them. The CDR3 runs to 13 residues. The DNA for the CDR3 is TGTGCTAGTGGTTCACCGGGGACAAATGAGCAGTTCTTC. This sequence encodes CASGSPGTNEQFF.

The gene calls are TRBV11-2 and TRBJ2-7; 8 bases are shared with TRBD1. V lost 0 bases and J lost 0; bases outside the gene matches: 4. The CDR3 sequence is 16 residues long. Germline CDR1 SGHAT, CDR2 FQNNGV. Here the CDR3 DNA reads TGTGCCAGCAGCTTAGACCGGGACAGGAGCTCCTACGAGCAGTACTTC. Translated, it gives CASSLDRDRSSYEQYF. Using reference TRBV11-2 and TRBJ2-7 for the parts outside the CDR3, the full variable domain is EAGVAQSPRYKIIEKRQSVAFWCNPISGHATLYWYQQILGQGPKLLIQFQNNGVVDDSQLPKDRFSAERLKGVDSTLKIQPAKLEDSAVYLCASSLDRDRSSYEQYFGPGTRLTVT.

The rearrangement uses TRBV5-1 and TRBJ2-4; a weak D match, TRBD2 (6 bases). CDR1 SGHRS and CDR2 YFSETQ come from the germline V gene. The germline V and J ends were trimmed by 4 bases and 1 base, with 18 bases remaining between them. The CDR3 extends over 17 amino acids. The CDR3 spells CASSPLGGNLAKNIQYF. CDR3 in DNA: TGCGCCAGCAGCCCCCTCGGGGGAAATCTCGCCAAAAACATTCAGTACTTC.